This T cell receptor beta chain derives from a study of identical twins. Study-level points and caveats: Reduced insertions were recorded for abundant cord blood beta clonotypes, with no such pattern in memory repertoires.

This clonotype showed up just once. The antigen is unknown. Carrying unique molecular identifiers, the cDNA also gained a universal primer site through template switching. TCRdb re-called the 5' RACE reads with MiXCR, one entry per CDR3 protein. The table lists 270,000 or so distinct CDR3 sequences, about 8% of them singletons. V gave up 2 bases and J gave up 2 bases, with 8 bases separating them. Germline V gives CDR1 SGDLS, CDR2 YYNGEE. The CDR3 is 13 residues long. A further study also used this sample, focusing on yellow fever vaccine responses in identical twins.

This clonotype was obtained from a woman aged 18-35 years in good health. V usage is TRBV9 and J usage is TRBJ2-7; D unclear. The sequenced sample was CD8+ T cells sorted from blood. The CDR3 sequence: CASSVDPTYEQYF. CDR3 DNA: TGTGCCAGCAGCGTGGATCCGACCTACGAGCAGTACTTC. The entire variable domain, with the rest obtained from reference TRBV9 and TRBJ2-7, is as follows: DSGVTQTPKHLITATGQRVTLRCSPRSGDLSVYWYQQSLDQGLQFLIQYYNGEERAKGNILERFSAQQFPDLHSELNLSSLELGDSALYFCASSVDPTYEQYFGPGTRLTVT.